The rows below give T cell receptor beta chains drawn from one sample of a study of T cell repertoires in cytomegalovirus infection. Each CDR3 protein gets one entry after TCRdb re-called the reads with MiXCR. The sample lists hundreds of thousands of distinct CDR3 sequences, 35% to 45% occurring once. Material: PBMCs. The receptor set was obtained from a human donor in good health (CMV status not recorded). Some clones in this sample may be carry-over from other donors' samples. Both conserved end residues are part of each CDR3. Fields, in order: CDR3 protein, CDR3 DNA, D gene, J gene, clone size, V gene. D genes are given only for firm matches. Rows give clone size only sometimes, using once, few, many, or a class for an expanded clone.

CASSRTYTGELFF TGTGCCAGCAGTCGGACTTACACCGGGGAGCTGTTTTTT - TRBJ2-2 - TRBV7-2
CASSTGLAGVDEQYF TGTGCCAGCTCAACTGGACTAGCGGGAGTGGACGAGCAGTACTTC TRBD2 TRBJ2-7 few TRBV18
CASQKTSPNPDSPLHF TGTGCCAGCCAGAAAACCAGTCCCAACCCAGATTCACCCCTCCACTTT - TRBJ1-6 - TRBV19
CASSFIGHSTDTQYF TGTGCCAGCAGTTTCATCGGCCACTCCACAGATACGCAGTATTTT - TRBJ2-3 few TRBV28
CASNPGPGGETQYF TGTGCCAGCAACCCTGGGCCGGGGGGGGAGACCCAGTACTTC TRBD2 TRBJ2-5 few TRBV12-3/TRBV12-4
CSARLAGGTDTQYF TGCAGTGCTAGGCTAGCGGGGGGCACAGATACGCAGTATTTT TRBD2 TRBJ2-3 - TRBV20-1
CASSLIGGGQNTGELFF TGTGCCAGCAGCTTAATTGGCGGGGGTCAAAACACCGGGGAGCTGTTTTTT TRBD2 TRBJ2-2 many TRBV7-2
CASSHPTGELFF TGCGCCAGCAGCCACCCCACCGGGGAGCTGTTTTTT - TRBJ2-2 - TRBV4-1
CASSTIAGGPYEQYF TGTGCCAGCAGCACAATAGCGGGAGGGCCATACGAGCAGTACTTC TRBD2 TRBJ2-7 few TRBV12-3/TRBV12-4
CASSLLSLPSTDTQYF TGTGCCAGCAGTTTATTGAGTCTCCCTAGCACAGATACGCAGTATTTT - TRBJ2-3 - TRBV28
CSATNPETQYF TGCAGTGCCACCAACCCAGAGACCCAGTACTTC - TRBJ2-5 - TRBV20-1
CASNADNRRNNEQFF TGTGCCAGCAACGCCGATAATAGACGTAACAATGAGCAGTTCTTC - TRBJ2-1 few TRBV7-6
CASSTDTIQETQYF TGTGCCAGCAGTACAGACACGATCCAAGAGACCCAGTACTTC - TRBJ2-5 few TRBV7-9
CASSFASGGRGTQYF TGTGCCAGCAGTTTTGCATCTGGGGGAAGGGGTACGCAGTATTTT - TRBJ2-3 few TRBV28
CASSYLLAGRSSYNEQFF TGTGCCAGCAGTTATCTCCTAGCGGGGAGGAGCTCCTACAATGAGCAGTTCTTC TRBD2 TRBJ2-1 - TRBV6-6
CASSVKQGNSPLHF TGTGCCAGCAGTGTAAAGCAGGGTAATTCACCCCTCCACTTT - TRBJ1-6 few TRBV6-1
CASSYRNSGNTIYF TGTGCCAGCAGTTATCGGAACTCTGGAAACACCATATATTTT - TRBJ1-3 - TRBV28
CASSPETTDTQYF TGTGCCAGCAGTCCCGAGACTACAGATACGCAGTATTTT - TRBJ2-3 - TRBV12-3/TRBV12-4
CASRYRGGFNQPQHF TGTGCCAGCAGATACCGCGGGGGGTTCAATCAGCCCCAGCATTTT - TRBJ1-5 many TRBV7-2
CASSFVGGADTQYF TGTGCCAGCAGTTTCGTAGGGGGCGCAGATACGCAGTATTTT TRBD1 TRBJ2-3 few TRBV28
CSAPGLAGYNEQFF TGCAGTGCTCCGGGACTAGCGGGCTACAATGAGCAGTTCTTC TRBD2 TRBJ2-1 - TRBV20-1
CASSPRSGTPLSGANVLTF TGTGCCAGCAGCCCACGTAGCGGGACACCCCTCTCTGGGGCCAACGTCCTGACTTTC TRBD2 TRBJ2-6 few TRBV11-2
CSAGAYSGNTIYF TGCAGTGCGGGGGCCTACTCTGGAAACACCATATATTTT - TRBJ1-3 - TRBV20-1
CASSLEAGGRTDTKYF TGTGCCAGCAGCTTAGAGGCGGGGGGTCGCACAGATACGAAGTATTTT TRBD2 TRBJ2-3 - TRBV11-2
CASRPNRGGVYEQYF TGTGCCAGCAGGCCAAACAGGGGCGGGGTATACGAGCAGTACTTC - TRBJ2-7 - TRBV6-5
CASSLGTGGLSGYTF TGTGCCAGCAGTTTAGGGACAGGGGGCCTAAGCGGCTACACCTTC TRBD1 TRBJ1-2 - TRBV27
CASSFGLAGETQYF TGTGCCAGCAGTTTCGGGCTAGCGGGAGAGACCCAGTACTTC TRBD2 TRBJ2-5 few TRBV28
CATSDRDRGNQPQHF TGTGCCACCAGTGATCGGGACAGGGGCAATCAGCCCCAGCATTTT TRBD1 TRBJ1-5 - TRBV24-1
CASSVPPEDTEAFF TGTGCCAGCAGCGTTCCCCCGGAGGACACTGAAGCTTTCTTT - TRBJ1-1 - TRBV7-6
CASSLYRTSSYEQYF TGTGCCAGCTCCCTGTATAGAACGAGCTCCTACGAGCAGTACTTC - TRBJ2-7 - TRBV18
CASSLRGTATNEKLFF TGTGCCAGCAGTTTGAGGGGGACTGCAACTAATGAAAAACTGTTTTTT - TRBJ1-4 few TRBV6-1
CASSLLAATEAFF TGTGCCAGCAGCTTATTGGCAGCCACTGAAGCTTTCTTT - TRBJ1-1 many TRBV7-3
CSARRASGGREQYF TGCAGTGCGCGTAGGGCTAGCGGTGGTAGGGAGCAGTACTTC TRBD2 TRBJ2-7 few TRBV20-1
CSARDVNSPLHF TGCAGTGCTAGAGATGTCAACTCACCCCTCCACTTT - TRBJ1-6 - TRBV20-1
CASSSQVFQPQHF TGTGCCAGCAGTTCTCAGGTATTTCAGCCCCAGCATTTT - TRBJ1-5 - TRBV28
CSARRYSLMNTEAFF TGCAGTGCTAGACGGTACAGCCTTATGAACACTGAAGCTTTCTTT - TRBJ1-1 - TRBV20-1
CASLTGVLYEQYF TGTGCCAGCCTGACAGGTGTCCTCTACGAGCAGTACTTC - TRBJ2-7 - TRBV6-1
CASSSPVPGKLFF TGTGCCAGCAGTTCTCCCGTCCCCGGGAAACTGTTTTTT - TRBJ1-4 - TRBV28
CASSLTPGGSYGYTF TGTGCCAGCAGCTTAACGCCAGGGGGAAGCTATGGCTACACCTTC TRBD1 TRBJ1-2 many TRBV7-3
CASTRGGSDTQYF TGTGCCAGCACCCGGGGGGGATCAGATACGCAGTATTTT TRBD2 TRBJ2-3 few TRBV28
CASSYSRDVHSETQYF TGTGCCAGCAGTTACTCCAGGGACGTCCACTCCGAGACCCAGTACTTC - TRBJ2-5 - TRBV6-2/TRBV6-3
CASSYPGGVIYNEQFF TGTGCCAGCAGCTACCCAGGCGGGGTTATCTACAATGAGCAGTTCTTC - TRBJ2-1 few TRBV11-2
CASSLGHSDGETQYF TGTGCCAGCAGCTTAGGTCATAGCGACGGAGAGACCCAGTACTTC - TRBJ2-5 - TRBV7-9
CASSFGGGINEQFF TGTGCCAGCAGTTTTGGCGGGGGAATCAATGAGCAGTTCTTC TRBD2 TRBJ2-1 - TRBV28
CASSNRGLSPSLHSGANVLTF TGTGCCAGCAGTAACAGGGGGCTAAGCCCCAGTCTTCACTCTGGGGCCAACGTCCTGACTTTC TRBD1 TRBJ2-6 few TRBV27
CATLSAGGYTF TGTGCCACTCTGTCCGCGGGGGGCTACACCTTC - TRBJ1-2 - TRBV28
CASSPGGQGDQPQHF TGTGCCAGCTCACCTGGCGGGCAGGGGGACCAGCCCCAGCATTTT TRBD1 TRBJ1-5 - TRBV18
CASSPGTGQSGGELFF TGTGCCAGCAGCCCCGGGACAGGGCAAAGTGGTGGGGAGCTGTTTTTT TRBD1 TRBJ2-2 - TRBV7-8
CSVAQGDGYTF TGCAGCGTTGCCCAGGGGGATGGCTACACCTTC TRBD1 TRBJ1-2 - TRBV29-1
CASSPGQGFHEQYF TGTGCCAGCAGCCCGGGACAGGGTTTCCACGAGCAGTACTTC TRBD1 TRBJ2-7 many TRBV7-2
CASRYGTVNTEAFF TGTGCCAGCAGGTACGGGACGGTGAACACTGAAGCTTTCTTT - TRBJ1-1 few TRBV5-6